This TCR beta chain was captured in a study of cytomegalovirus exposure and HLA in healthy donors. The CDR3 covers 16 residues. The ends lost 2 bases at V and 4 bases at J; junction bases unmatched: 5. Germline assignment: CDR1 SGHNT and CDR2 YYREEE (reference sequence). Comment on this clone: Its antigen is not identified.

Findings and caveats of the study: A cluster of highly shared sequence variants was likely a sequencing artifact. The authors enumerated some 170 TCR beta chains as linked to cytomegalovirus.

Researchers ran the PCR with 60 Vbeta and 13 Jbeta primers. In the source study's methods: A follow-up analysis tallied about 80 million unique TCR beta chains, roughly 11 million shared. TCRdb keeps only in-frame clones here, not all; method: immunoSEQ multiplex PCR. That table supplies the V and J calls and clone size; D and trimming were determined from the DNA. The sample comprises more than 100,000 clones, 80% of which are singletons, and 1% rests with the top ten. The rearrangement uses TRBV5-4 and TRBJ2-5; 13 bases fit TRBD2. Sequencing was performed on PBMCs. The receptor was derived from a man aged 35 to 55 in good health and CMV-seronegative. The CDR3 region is CASSLRTSGRVETQYF. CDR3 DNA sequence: TGTGCCAGCAGCTTACGAACTAGCGGGAGGGTAGAGACCCAGTACTTC.